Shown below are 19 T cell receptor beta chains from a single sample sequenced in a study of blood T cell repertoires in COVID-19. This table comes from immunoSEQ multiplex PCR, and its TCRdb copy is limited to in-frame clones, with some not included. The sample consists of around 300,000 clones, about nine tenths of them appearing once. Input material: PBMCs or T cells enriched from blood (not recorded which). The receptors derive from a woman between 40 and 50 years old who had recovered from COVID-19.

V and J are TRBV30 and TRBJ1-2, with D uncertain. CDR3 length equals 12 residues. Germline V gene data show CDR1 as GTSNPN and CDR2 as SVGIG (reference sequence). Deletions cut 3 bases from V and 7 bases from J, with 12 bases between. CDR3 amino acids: CAWRQVAGGYTF. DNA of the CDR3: TGTGCCTGGAGGCAAGTTGCCGGTGGCTACACCTTC.

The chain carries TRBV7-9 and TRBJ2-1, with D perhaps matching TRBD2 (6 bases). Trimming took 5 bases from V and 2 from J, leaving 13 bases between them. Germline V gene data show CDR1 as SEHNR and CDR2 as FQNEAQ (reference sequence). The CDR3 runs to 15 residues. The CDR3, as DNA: TGTGCCAGCAGCCGCCAGGGCGGGGCCTACAATGAGCAGTTCTTC. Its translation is CASSRQGGAYNEQFF.

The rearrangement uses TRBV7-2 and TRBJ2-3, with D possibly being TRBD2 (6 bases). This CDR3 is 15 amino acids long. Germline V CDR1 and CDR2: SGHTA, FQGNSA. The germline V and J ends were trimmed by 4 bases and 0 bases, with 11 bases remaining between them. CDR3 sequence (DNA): TGTGCCAGCAGCTCAAGGAGGGGCAGCACAGATACGCAGTATTTT. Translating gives CASSSRRGSTDTQYF.

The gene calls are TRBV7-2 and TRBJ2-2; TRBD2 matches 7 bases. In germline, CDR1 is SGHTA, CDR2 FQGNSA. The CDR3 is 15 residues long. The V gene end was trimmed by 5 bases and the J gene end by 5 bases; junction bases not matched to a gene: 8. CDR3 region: CASSQEFSGTGELFF. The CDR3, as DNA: TGTGCCAGCAGCCAAGAGTTTAGCGGGACCGGGGAGCTGTTTTTT.

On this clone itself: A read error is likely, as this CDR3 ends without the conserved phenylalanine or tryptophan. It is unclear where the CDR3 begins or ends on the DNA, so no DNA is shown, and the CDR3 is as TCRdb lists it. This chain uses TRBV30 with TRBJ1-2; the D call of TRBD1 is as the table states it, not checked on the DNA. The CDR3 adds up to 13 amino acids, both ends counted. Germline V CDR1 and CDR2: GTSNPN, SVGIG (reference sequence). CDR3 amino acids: CAWSAGGLALRPS.

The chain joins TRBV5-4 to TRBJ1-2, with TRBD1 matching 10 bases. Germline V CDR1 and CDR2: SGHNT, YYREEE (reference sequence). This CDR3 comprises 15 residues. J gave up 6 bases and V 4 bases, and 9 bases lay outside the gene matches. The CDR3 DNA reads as TGTGCCAGCAGCGTGGAGACAGGGGGCTCGGATGGCTACACCTTC. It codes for CASSVETGGSDGYTF.

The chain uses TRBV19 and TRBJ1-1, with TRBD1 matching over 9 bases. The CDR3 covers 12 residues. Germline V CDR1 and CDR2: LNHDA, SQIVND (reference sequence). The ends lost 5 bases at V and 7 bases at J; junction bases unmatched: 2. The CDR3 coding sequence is TGTGCCAGTAGTCGACAGGGGGGTGAAGCTTTCTTT. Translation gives CASSRQGGEAFF.

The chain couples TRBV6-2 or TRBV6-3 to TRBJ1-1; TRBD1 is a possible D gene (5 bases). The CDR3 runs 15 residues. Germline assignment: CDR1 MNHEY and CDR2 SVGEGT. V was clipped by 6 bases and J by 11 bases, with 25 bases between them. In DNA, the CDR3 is TGTGCCAGCAGCATCCGGGGCGACGGAGGGAAGGACGCTTTCTTT. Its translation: CASSIRGDGGKDAFF.

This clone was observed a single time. Here the CDR3 reads CASSLAPGNTEAFF. The CDR3 coding sequence is TGTGCCAGCAGCTTGGCCCCGGGGAACACTGAAGCTTTCTTT. V and J are TRBV5-5 and TRBJ1-1; D is unresolved. CDR3 size: 14 residues. Germline CDR1 and CDR2: SGHKS and YYEKEE (reference sequence). Deletions cut 0 bases from V and 1 base from J, with 7 bases between.

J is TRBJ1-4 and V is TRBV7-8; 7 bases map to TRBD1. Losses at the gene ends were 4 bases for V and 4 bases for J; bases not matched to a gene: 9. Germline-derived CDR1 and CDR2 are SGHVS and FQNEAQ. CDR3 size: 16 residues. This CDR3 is CASSSLNRDSNEKLFF. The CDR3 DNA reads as TGTGCCAGCAGCTCCCTGAACCGGGACAGTAATGAAAAACTGTTTTTT.

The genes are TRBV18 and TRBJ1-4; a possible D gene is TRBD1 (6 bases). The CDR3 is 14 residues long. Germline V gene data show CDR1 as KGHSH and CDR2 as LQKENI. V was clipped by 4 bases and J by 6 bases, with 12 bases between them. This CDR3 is CASSRRTEDEKLFF. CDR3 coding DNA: TGTGCCAGCTCACGTAGGACAGAAGATGAAAAACTGTTTTTT.

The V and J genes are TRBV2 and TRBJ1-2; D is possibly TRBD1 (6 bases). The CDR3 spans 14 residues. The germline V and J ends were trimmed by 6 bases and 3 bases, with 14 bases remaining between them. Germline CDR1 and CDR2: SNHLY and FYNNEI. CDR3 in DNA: TGTGCCAGCAGCGCTTCAGGGGCATACTATGGCTACACCTTC. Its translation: CASSASGAYYGYTF. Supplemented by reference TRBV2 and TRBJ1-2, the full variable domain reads EPEVTQTPSHQVTQMGQEVILRCVPISNHLYFYWYRQILGQKVEFLVSFYNNEISEKSEIFDDQFSVERPDGSNFTLKIRSTKLEDSAMYFCASSASGAYYGYTFGSGTRLTVV.

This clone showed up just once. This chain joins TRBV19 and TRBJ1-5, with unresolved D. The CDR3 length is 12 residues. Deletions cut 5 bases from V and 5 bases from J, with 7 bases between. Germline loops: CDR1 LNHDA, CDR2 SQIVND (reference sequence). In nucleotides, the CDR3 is TGTGCCAGTAGTTTCTTCTATCAGCCCCAGCATTTT. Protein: CASSFFYQPQHF.

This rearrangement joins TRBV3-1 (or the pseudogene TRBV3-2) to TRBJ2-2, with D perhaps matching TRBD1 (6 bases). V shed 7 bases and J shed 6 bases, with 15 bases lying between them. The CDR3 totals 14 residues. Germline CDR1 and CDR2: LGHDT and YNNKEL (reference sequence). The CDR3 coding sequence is TGTGCCAGCACCAGGGGTGGGGGCGCCGGGGAGCTGTTTTTT. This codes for CASTRGGGAGELFF.

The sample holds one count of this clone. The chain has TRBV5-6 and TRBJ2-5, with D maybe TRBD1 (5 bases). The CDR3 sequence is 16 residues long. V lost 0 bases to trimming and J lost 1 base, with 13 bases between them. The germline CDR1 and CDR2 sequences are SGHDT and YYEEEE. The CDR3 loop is CASSLGGLGLQETQYF. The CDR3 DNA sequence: TGTGCCAGCAGCTTGGGGGGCCTCGGTCTCCAAGAGACCCAGTACTTC.

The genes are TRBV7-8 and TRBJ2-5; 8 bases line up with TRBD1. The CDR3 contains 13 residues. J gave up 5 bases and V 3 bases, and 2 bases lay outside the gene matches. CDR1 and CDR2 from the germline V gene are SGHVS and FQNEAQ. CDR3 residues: CASSLNRGETQYF. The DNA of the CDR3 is TGTGCCAGCAGCTTGAACAGGGGGGAGACCCAGTACTTC.

DNA for the CDR3: TGTGCCAGCAGTGGCCTCGTACTCTCGACTAATGAAAAACTGTTTTTT. Protein sequence: CASSGLVLSTNEKLFF. The chain recombines TRBV2 with TRBJ1-4; unclear D gene. With 4 bases removed from V and 2 bases from J, the gap between germline ends came to 14 bases. The CDR3 length is 16 residues. Germline V lookup: CDR1 SNHLY, CDR2 FYNNEI.

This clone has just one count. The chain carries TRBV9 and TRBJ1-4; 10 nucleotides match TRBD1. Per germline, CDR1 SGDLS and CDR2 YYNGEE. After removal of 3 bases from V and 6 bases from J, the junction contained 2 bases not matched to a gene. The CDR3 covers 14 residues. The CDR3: CASSGGTGDEKLFF. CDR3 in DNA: TGTGCCAGCAGCGGGGGGACAGGGGATGAAAAACTGTTTTTT.

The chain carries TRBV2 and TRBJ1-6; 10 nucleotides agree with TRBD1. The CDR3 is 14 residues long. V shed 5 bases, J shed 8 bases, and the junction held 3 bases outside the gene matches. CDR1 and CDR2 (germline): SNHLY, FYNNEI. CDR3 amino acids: CASSPGQGDSPLHF. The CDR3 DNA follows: TGTGCCAGCAGTCCTGGACAGGGGGATTCACCCCTCCACTTT.